This TCR beta chain stems from a study of cytomegalovirus exposure and HLA in healthy donors (dated by TCRdb to about 2017). In terms of the full investigation: According to an earlier analysis of 550 to 750 of the donors, roughly 180 million T cells yielded some 110 million unique TCR beta sequences and about 300 Gb of sequence data. Of the 300 to 500 genotyped donors, 75% to 85% were placed in the genetic ancestry cluster associated with self-reported Caucasian donors. Both class I and class II loci were covered by HLA typing, at four-digit resolution. The number of donors typed differed by locus, with about 629-630 for A, B, C, DRB1 and DQB1, roughly 550 for DQA1, about 610 for DPA1, and around 450 for DPB1. Every repertoire in the discovery cohort had been generated on one and the same sequencing platform. In the later analysis, no new phenotypic data were used to find candidate immune exposures; instead, reliance was placed on TCR beta sequences and their occurrence across donors. In an earlier analysis of 500 to 650 of the donors, high-throughput TCR beta sequencing was used to judge whether each TCR beta V gene segment behaved as functional or pseudogenic. High-throughput TCR immunosequencing, statistical association of individual TCRs with disease status, and machine learning were combined to predict cytomegalovirus infection status. A later analysis re-analyzed previously published TCR beta repertoires from roughly 630 donors and added high-resolution HLA genotyping to study TCR occurrence patterns. About five DR-DQ haplotypes were treated as single units for association and clustering because of strong linkage in the cohort. The study aimed to test whether cataloging public T cell receptors could reveal signatures of past pathogen exposure. Across 398 genotyped donors of the cohort, an average of roughly 250,000 unique TCR beta nucleotide sequences per donor were sequenced, and 15% to 20% of those sequences were non-productive. An early release covering some 640 HLA-typed donors comprised 250 to 350 gigabases of sequencing data and some 79 million unique TCR sequences. Donor age, sex, ethnicity and CMV serostatus were compiled together with the repertoire data. A later genetic analysis took genome-wide SNP genotypes for about 55% of the roughly 700 donors and used that subset as a discovery cohort. Besides the first cohort of approximately 670 subjects, a separate validation cohort made up of 120 different subjects was used. The study used immunosequencing to profile the T cell repertoires of 666 subjects and linked those repertoires to cytomegalovirus serostatus. Findings and caveats that apply to the study as a whole: For the cohort, immune exposure information was limited to CMV serostatus. Most TCR sequences were seen in very few donors, while some public TCRs were found in many individuals. When HLA alleles, especially DR and DQ, strongly co-occurred, attributing TCR associations to individual alleles was difficult. A total of 164 TCR beta chains were listed by the study as associated with cytomegalovirus. In a later genetic analysis, a missense DCLRE1C variant was associated with V-gene and J-gene trimming of TCR beta chains, and the association was replicated in an independent cohort. A further reported finding was that TCR beta sequences accurately predicted the HLA-A and HLA-B alleles for most subjects in the first cohort. According to the authors, the approach could potentially be generalized to other disease states and immunological phenotypes. The cohort was sequenced for TCR beta chains only, and without alpha or paired-chain data the features that could be detected were limited. Cytomegalovirus status was reported to be diagnosed by the classifier with high specificity and sensitivity in both the original and validation cohorts. Correlated functional status among segregating V segments might be attributable to linkage disequilibrium, but an unknown experimental factor could not be ruled out. A cluster of highly shared sequence variants was judged likely to represent a technical artifact of the sequencing pipeline. In a later analysis, some 17,000 TCR beta sequences were associated with specific HLA alleles at a false discovery rate of 0.05. Most CMV-associated TCR beta chains appeared to be HLA-restricted in a later analysis, and the HLA associations seemed to be driven largely by CMV exposure. According to a later analysis, parvovirus B19, influenza, CMV and Epstein-Barr virus appeared linked to several top co-occurrence clusters. Three of the identified cytomegalovirus-associated TCR beta chains were confirmed in vitro to be specific for cytomegalovirus antigens. In a later analysis, HLA-associated TCR beta chains showed more clonal expansion and lower generation probabilities than non-associated chains that were equally common. Sequencing depth was assumed to be roughly uniform across donors in the presence/absence analyses, though that assumption may not hold. An earlier analysis of around 600 of the donors showed that most TCR beta V segments appeared in productive rearrangements either about 87% or about 30% of the time, which broadly matched IMGT annotations. A later analysis found that TCR association rates varied across HLA loci, with DRB1 alleles showing the most associated TCRs and HLA-C alleles the fewest. Because HLA typing was unavailable for some donors at each locus, only the typed subset was used in association tests. According to a later genetic analysis, donors in an Asian-associated ancestry cluster had fewer N-insertions in productive TCRs than the approximately 630-donor mean. Roughly 17 rarely observed V segments, including chromosome 9 orphons, were excluded from the earlier analysis of some 590 of the donors because counts were too low.

Note on this clone: No cognate antigen has been identified for it. The record has no base qualities; no much larger clone is one base away.

In total, 666 healthy bone marrow donors made up the cohort. All cohort members were sampled while nominally healthy, although unrecorded immune exposures were likely present. The donor was CMV seronegative and belonged to the group of under 400 seronegative cohort members. Each donor provided a peripheral blood sample, and peripheral blood mononuclear cells were used for TCR beta sequencing. The Qiagen DNeasy Blood Extraction Kit was used to extract genomic DNA from the blood cell samples. Library generation was performed with the immunoSEQ multiplex PCR assay. The multiplex PCR relied on a mix of 60 forward primers for TCR Vbeta segments and 13 reverse primers for TCR Jbeta segments. The CDR3 region of rearranged TCR beta genes was amplified from genomic DNA with a multiplex PCR assay. On the Illumina HiSeq System, the amplified TCR beta libraries were sequenced as 87-base-pair reads. Processing in the source paper ran as follows. A later analysis tallied 70 million to 100 million unique TCR beta chains across the 666 repertoires, and 10 million to 11 million of those chains were shared by two or more donors. A nearest-neighbor algorithm error-corrected the raw reads and collapsed the reads into unique sequences, merging closely related sequences to remove PCR and sequencing errors. To assign V, D and J gene segments, CDR3 sequences were aligned to IMGT reference sequences. For a sequence to be retained, a match of at least six nucleotides was required to both a V gene segment and a J gene segment. A rearrangement was called productive if the CDR3 had no stop codons and remained in frame with V and J, and every other rearrangement was called non-productive. Following IMGT convention, CDR3 was defined as the stretch from the second conserved V-encoded cysteine to the conserved J-encoded phenylalanine. The earlier analysis of 550 to 650 of the donors excluded any sequence lacking an unambiguous match to a single V gene segment. An earlier analysis of a few hundred of the donors called V segments functional above 56.7% productive rearrangements and segregating when the between-donor standard deviation exceeded 5%. A statistical classification framework was built to diagnose cytomegalovirus status from the catalog of TCR beta chain sequences. In a later analysis, V and J genes were assigned by comparing TCR nucleotide sequences against IMGT/GENE-DB human TR gene sequences. Using the TCRdist pipeline, a later analysis assigned CDR3 sequences along with most-parsimonious VDJ recombination scenarios. In a later analysis, every TCR beta chain was defined by the combination of its CDR3 amino acid sequence and its V-gene family, and reads without a unique V-gene family were dropped. As a way to deal with suspected cross-contamination and a sequencing artifact, a later analysis dropped approximately 570 nucleotide sequences that were highly shared and had low generation probability. In a later analysis, a clonal expansion index for each public chain was calculated from normalized within-repertoire ranks of inferred template counts. Generation probabilities in a later analysis came from a VDJ recombination model fitted to out-of-frame rearrangements, and those results were checked against IGoR. A later analysis scored TCR-TCR, TCR-HLA and TCR-CMV co-occurrence with hypergeometric tests, applying a repertoire-size bias correction to TCR pairs. False discovery rates were estimated in a later analysis by permuting HLA or CMV assignments 20 times. In a later analysis, co-occurring TCRs were grouped with DBSCAN, and TCRdist sequence similarity was added when clustering was performed within HLA-allele-positive subsets. Repertoires with fewer than 30,000 or more than 120,000 public chains, plus five repertoires with anomalous nucleotide sharing, were excluded from co-occurrence clustering. TCRdb obtained this table from immuneACCESS and retained in-frame rearrangements with V and J assigned. These tables miss some clones; where compared with another copy, unresolved V genes account for less than half of the shortfall, and the remainder is unexplained. That table gives V, J and clone size, and the DNA gave D and trimming. The sample records tens of thousands of clones, roughly 74% of which are singletons. The top ten clonotypes cover approximately 1.4% of the sample.

Specimen: PBMCs. The TCR sequence derives from a female donor in good health and CMV-seronegative.

The DNA reads TGTGCCAGTACTCAGACAAGCAATTCACCCCTCCACTTT. Its protein product is CASTQTSNSPLHF. The chain uses TRBV19 and TRBJ1-6, with the D segment identity uncertain. Counted from cysteine to phenylalanine, this CDR3 has 13 amino acids. Solely the CDR3 DNA is kept, with 39 bases framed from the first base. A distance of 11 bases separates the germline ends of V and J, which lose 7 bases and 7 bases respectively. CDR1 and CDR2 (LNHDA, SQIVND) derive from the germline V gene (reference sequence).